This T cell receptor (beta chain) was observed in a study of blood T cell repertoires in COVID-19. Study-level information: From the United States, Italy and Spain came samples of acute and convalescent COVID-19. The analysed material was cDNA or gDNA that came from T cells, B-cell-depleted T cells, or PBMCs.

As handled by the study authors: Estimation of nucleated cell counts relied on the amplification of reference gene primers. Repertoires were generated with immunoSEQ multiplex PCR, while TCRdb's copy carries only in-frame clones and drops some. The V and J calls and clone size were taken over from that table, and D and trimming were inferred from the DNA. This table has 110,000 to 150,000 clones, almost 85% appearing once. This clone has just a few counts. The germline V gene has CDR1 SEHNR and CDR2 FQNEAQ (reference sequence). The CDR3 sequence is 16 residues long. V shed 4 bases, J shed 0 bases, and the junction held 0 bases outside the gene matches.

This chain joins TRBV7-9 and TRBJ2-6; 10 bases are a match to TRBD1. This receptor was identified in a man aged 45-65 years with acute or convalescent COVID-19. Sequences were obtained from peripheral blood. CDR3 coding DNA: TGTGCCAGCAGCTGGGACAGGGGCTCTGGGGCCAACGTCCTGACTTTC. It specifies CASSWDRGSGANVLTF.